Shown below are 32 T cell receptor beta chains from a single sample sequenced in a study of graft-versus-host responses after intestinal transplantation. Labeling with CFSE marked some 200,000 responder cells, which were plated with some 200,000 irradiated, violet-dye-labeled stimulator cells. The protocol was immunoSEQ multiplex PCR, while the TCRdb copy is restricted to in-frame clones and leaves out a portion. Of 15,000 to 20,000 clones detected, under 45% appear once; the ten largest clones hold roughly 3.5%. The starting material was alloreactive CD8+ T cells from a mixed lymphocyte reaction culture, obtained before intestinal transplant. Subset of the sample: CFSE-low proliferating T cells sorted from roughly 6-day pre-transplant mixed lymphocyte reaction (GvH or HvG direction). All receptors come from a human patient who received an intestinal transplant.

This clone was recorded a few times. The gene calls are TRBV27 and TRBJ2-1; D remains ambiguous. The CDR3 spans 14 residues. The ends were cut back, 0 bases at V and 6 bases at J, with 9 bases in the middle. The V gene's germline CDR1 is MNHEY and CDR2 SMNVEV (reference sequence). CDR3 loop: CASSLSIRGNEQFF. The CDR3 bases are TGTGCCAGCAGTTTATCGATTAGAGGCAATGAGCAGTTCTTC.

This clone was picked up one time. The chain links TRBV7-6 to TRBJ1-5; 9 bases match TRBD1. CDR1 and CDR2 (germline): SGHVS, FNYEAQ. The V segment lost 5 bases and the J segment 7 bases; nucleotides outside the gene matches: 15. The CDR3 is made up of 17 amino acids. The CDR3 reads CASSPPSPGTGKQPQHF. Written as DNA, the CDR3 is TGTGCCAGCAGCCCGCCCTCTCCCGGGACAGGGAAGCAGCCCCAGCATTTT.

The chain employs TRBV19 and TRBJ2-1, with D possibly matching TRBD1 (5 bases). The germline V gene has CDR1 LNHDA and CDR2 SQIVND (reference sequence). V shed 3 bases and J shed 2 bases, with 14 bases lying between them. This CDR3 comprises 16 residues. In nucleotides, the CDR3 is TGTGCCAGTAGTATGGACCCAGGGCCCCCCTACAATGAGCAGTTCTTC. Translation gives CASSMDPGPPYNEQFF.

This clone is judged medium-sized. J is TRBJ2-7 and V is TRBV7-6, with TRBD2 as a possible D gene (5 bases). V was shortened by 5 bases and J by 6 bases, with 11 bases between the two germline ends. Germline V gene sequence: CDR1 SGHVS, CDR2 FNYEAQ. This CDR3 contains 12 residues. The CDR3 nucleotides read TGTGCCAGCAGCCCAGACGGAGGCGAGCAGTACTTC. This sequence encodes CASSPDGGEQYF.

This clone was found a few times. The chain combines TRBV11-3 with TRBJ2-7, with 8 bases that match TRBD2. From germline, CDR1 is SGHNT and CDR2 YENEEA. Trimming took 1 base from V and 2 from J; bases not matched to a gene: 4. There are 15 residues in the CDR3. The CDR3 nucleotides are TGTGCCAGCAGCTTAGGAGCGGGAGTGACCTACGAGCAGTACTTC. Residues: CASSLGAGVTYEQYF.

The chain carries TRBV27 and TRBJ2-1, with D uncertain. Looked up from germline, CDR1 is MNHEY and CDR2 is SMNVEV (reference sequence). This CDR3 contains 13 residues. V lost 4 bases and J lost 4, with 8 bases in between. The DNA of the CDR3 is TGTGCCAGCAGTTGGGAAGGGTACAATGAGCAGTTCTTC. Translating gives CASSWEGYNEQFF.

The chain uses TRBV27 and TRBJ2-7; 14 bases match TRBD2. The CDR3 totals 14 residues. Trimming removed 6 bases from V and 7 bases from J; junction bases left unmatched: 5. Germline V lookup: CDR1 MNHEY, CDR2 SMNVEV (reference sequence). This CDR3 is CASSPGLAGVEQYF. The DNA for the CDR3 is TGTGCCAGCAGCCCGGGACTAGCGGGAGTTGAGCAGTACTTC.

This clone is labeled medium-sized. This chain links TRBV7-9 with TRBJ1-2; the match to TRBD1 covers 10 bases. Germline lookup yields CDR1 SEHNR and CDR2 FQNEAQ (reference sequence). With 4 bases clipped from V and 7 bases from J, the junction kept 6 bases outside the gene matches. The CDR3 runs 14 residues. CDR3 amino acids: CASSSDRGLVGYTF. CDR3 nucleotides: TGTGCCAGCAGCTCGGACAGGGGGTTGGTTGGCTACACCTTC.

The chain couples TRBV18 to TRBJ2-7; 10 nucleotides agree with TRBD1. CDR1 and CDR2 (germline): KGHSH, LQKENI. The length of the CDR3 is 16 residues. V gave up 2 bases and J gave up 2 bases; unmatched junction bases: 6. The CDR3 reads CASSPARDRGPYEQYF. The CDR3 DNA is TGTGCCAGCTCACCAGCCCGGGACAGGGGACCCTACGAGCAGTACTTC.

The CDR3 DNA follows: TGTGCCACCAGTAAGGACAGGGGATTAGGTAATGAGCAGTTCTTC. This sequence encodes CATSKDRGLGNEQFF. The chain combines TRBV15 with TRBJ2-1; TRBD1 agrees at 9 bases. With 6 bases clipped from V and 7 bases from J, the junction kept 10 bases outside the gene matches. Germline CDR1 reads LNHNV; CDR2 reads YYDKDF (reference sequence). CDR3 length: 15 residues.

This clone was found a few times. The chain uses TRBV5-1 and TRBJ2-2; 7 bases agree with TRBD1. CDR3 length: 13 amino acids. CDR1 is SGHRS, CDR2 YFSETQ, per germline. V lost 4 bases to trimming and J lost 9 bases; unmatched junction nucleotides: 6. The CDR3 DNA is TGCGCCAGCAGCCCGACAGGGAACCGGGAGCTGTTTTTT. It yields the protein CASSPTGNRELFF.

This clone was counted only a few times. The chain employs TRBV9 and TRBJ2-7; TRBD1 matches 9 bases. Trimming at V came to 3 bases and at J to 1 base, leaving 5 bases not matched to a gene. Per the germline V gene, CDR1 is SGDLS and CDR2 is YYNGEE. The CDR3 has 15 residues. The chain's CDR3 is CASSATGTGSYEQYF. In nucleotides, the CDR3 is TGTGCCAGCAGCGCAACCGGGACAGGGTCCTACGAGCAGTACTTC.

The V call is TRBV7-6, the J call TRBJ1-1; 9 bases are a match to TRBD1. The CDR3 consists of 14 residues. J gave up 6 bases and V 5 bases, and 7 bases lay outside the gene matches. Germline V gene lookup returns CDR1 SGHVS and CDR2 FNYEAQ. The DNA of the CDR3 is TGTGCCAGCAGCAAGGGACAGGGTAGCTCTGAAGCTTTCTTT. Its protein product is CASSKGQGSSEAFF.

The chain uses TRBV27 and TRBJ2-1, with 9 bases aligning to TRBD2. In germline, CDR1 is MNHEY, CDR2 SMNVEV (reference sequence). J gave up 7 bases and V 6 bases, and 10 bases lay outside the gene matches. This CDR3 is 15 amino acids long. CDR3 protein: CASRAGTSRRNEQFF. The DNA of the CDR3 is TGTGCCAGCAGGGCCGGGACTAGCCGTCGAAATGAGCAGTTCTTC.

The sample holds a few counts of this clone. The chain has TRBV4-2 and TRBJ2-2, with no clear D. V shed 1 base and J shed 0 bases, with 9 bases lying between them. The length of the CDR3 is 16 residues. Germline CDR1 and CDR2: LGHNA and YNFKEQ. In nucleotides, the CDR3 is TGTGCCAGCAGCCAAGGGTCCTCCGCGAACACCGGGGAGCTGTTTTTT. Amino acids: CASSQGSSANTGELFF.

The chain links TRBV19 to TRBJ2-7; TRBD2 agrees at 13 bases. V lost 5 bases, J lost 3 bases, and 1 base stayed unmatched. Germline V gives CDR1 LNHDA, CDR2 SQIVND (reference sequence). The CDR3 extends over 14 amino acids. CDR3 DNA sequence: TGTGCCAGTAGTTGGACTAGCGGGAGCTACGAGCAGTACTTC. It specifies CASSWTSGSYEQYF.

The CDR3 region is CASRPERGHTGELFF. The DNA for the CDR3 is TGTGCCAGCAGACCAGAGCGGGGGCACACCGGGGAGCTGTTTTTT. The rearrangement links TRBV25-1 to TRBJ2-2; TRBD2 matches at 8 bases. The CDR3 loop spans 15 amino acids. CDR1 and CDR2 (germline): MGHDK, SYGVNS. V gave up 6 bases and J gave up 3 bases; unmatched junction bases: 6.

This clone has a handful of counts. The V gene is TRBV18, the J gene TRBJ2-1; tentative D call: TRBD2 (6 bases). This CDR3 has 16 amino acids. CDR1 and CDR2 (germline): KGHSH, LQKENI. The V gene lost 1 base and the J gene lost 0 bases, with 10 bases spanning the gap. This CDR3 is CASSPLSRDSYNEQFF. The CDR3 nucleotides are TGTGCCAGCTCACCACTGTCGCGGGACTCCTACAATGAGCAGTTCTTC.

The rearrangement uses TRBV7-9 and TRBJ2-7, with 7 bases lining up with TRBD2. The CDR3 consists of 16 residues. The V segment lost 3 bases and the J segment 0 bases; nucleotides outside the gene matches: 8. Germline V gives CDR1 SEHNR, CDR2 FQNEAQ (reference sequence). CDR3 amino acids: CASSFPPGGSSYEQYF. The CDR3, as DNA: TGTGCCAGCAGCTTCCCCCCAGGCGGGAGCTCCTACGAGCAGTACTTC. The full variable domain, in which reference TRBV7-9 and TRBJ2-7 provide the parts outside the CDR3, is DTGVSQNPRHKITKRGQNVTFRCDPISEHNRLYWYRQTLGQGPEFLTYFQNEAQLEKSRLLSDRFSAERPKGSFSTLEIQRTEQGDSAMYLCASSFPPGGSSYEQYFGPGTRLTVT.

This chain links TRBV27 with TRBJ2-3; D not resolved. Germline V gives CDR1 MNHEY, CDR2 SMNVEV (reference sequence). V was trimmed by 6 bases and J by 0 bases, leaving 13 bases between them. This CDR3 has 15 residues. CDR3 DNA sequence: TGTGCCAGCAGGTCCGGGTCTACTAGCACAGATACGCAGTATTTT. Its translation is CASRSGSTSTDTQYF.

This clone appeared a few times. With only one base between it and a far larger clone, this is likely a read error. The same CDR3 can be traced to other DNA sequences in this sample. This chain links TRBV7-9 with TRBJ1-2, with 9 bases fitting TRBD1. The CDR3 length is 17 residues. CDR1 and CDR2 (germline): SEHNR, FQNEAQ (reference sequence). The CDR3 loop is CASSLGVMDRGKYGYTF. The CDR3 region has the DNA TGTGCGAGCAGCTTAGGAGTCATGGACAGGGGAAAGTATGGCTACACCTTC.

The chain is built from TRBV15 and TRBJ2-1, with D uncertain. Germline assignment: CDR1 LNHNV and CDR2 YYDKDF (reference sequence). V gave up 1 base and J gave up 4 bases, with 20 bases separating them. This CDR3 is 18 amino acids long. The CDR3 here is CATSRVDRIRMGYNEQFF. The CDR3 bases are TGTGCCACCAGCAGAGTTGATAGGATAAGGATGGGTTACAATGAGCAGTTCTTC.

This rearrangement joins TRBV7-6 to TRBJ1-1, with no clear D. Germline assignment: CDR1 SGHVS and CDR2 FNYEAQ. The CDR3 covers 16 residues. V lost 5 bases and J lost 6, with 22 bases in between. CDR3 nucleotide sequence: TGTGCCAGCAGCAACGAACTCCGAGGTGGTCGTCCTGAAGCTTTCTTT. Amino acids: CASSNELRGGRPEAFF.

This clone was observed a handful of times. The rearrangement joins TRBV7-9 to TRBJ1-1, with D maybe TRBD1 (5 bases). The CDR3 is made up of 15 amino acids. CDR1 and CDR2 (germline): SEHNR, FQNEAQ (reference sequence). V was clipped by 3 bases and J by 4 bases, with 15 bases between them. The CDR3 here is CASSFHGGYGTEAFF. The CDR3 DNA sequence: TGTGCCAGCAGCTTCCATGGGGGGTACGGCACTGAAGCTTTCTTT.

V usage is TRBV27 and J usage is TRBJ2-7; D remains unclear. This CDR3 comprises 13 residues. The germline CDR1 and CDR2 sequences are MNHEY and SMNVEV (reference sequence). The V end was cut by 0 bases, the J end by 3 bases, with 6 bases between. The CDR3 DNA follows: TGTGCCAGCAGTTTATCCGCCTACTACGAGCAGTACTTC. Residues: CASSLSAYYEQYF.

CDR3 sequence reads: CASSLGVMDRGKYGYTF. The CDR3, as DNA: TGTGCCAGCAGCTTAGGAGTCATGGACAGGGGAAAGTATGGCTACACCTTC. The chain employs TRBV5-6 and TRBJ1-2; 9 bases are shared with TRBD1. The germline V gene encodes CDR1 SGHDT and CDR2 YYEEEE. Trimming at V came to 2 bases and at J to 5 bases, leaving 13 bases not matched to a gene. CDR3 length equals 17 residues.

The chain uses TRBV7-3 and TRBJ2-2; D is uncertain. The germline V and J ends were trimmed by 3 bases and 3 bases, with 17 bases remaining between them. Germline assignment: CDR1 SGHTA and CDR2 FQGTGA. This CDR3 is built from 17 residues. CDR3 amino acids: CASSFVSTEPDTGELFF. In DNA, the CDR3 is TGTGCCAGCAGCTTTGTCTCTACAGAGCCGGACACCGGGGAGCTGTTTTTT.

The CDR3 bases are TGTGCCAGCAGCTTTGACCCAAGCGGGATCTCCTACGAGCAGTACTTC. Translating gives CASSFDPSGISYEQYF. The rearrangement joins TRBV5-6 to TRBJ2-7; 7 positions agree with TRBD2. Germline V gives CDR1 SGHDT, CDR2 YYEEEE. This CDR3 spans 16 amino acids. V lost 2 bases, J lost 0 bases, and 8 bases stayed unmatched.

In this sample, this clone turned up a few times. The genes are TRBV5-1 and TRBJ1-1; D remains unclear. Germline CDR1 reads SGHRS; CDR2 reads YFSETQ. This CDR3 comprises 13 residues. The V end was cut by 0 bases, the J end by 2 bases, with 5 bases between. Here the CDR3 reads CASSLGSNTEAFF. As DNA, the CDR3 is TGCGCCAGCAGCTTGGGAAGCAACACTGAAGCTTTCTTT.

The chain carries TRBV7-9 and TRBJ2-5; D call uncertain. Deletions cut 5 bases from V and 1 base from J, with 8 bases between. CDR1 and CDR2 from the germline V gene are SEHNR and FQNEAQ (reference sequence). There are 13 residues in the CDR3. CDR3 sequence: CASSLPIQETQYF. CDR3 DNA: TGTGCCAGCAGCCTCCCGATCCAAGAGACCCAGTACTTC.

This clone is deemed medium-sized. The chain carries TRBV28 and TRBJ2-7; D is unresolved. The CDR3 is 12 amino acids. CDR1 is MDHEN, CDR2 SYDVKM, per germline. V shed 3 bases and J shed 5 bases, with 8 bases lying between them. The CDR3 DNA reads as TGTGCCAGCAGTTTTGAGTGGGACGAGCAGTACTTC. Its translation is CASSFEWDEQYF.

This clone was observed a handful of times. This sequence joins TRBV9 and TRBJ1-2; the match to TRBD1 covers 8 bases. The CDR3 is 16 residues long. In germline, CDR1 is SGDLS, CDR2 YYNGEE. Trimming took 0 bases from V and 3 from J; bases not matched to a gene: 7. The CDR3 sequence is CASSVALRGLYYGYTF. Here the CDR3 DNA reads TGTGCCAGCAGCGTAGCCCTCAGGGGGCTATACTATGGCTACACCTTC.